Listed here are 5 T cell receptor beta chains from one sample, sequenced in a study of Ad26.COV2.S vaccination and SARS-CoV-2 variants. Libraries were prepared by immunoSEQ multiplex PCR; TCRdb keeps only in-frame clonotypes and omits some of them. This table holds some 480,000 clones, roughly 87% found once. Treatment described: some 20 received Ad26.COV2.S at low or high dose, single or two shots; about 5 received placebo; per-sample allocation not given. Samples were taken on day 63 after the first vaccine or placebo injection. The sample was peripheral blood, taken in a trial of Ad26.COV2.S vaccine versus placebo. The receptors derive from a person between 18 and 65 years old who received the Ad26.COV2.S COVID-19 vaccine or a placebo.

This chain joins TRBV7-2 and TRBJ1-4; tentative D call: TRBD1 (5 bases). Germline lookup yields CDR1 SGHTA and CDR2 FQGNSA. V shed 1 base and J shed 4 bases, with 13 bases lying between them. The length of the CDR3 is 16 residues. In DNA, the CDR3 is TGTGCCAGCAGCTTAGGTTTGTCCGGGGGTAATGAAAAACTGTTTTTT. It encodes CASSLGLSGGNEKLFF.

This clone has just a few counts. The chain combines TRBV7-9 with TRBJ1-1; D gene unclear. Per germline, CDR1 SEHNR and CDR2 FQNEAQ (reference sequence). Trimming pared 7 bases from V and 0 bases from J, leaving 12 bases between. This CDR3 has 14 residues. The CDR3 DNA reads as TGTGCCAGCACCCAAGGGATGTTGAACACTGAAGCTTTCTTT. It yields the protein CASTQGMLNTEAFF.

The chain recombines TRBV6-5 with TRBJ1-6, with TRBD1 as a possible D gene (6 bases). CDR3 length equals 11 residues. Trimming cost V 4 bases and J 16 bases, with 11 bases left between them. Germline CDR1 MNHEY, CDR2 SVGAGI. CDR3 region: CASSSRGGLHF. The CDR3 DNA reads as TGTGCCAGCAGTTCGAGGGGGGGGCTCCACTTT.

The chain employs TRBV6-5 and TRBJ1-1; perhaps TRBD1 as D (6 bases). Germline values: CDR1 MNHEY, CDR2 SVGAGI. The CDR3 totals 12 residues. Between the trimmed V and J ends, which lost 8 bases and 1 base, there was a span of 8 bases. The CDR3 DNA sequence: TGTGCCAGCGGGACATCGAACACTGAAGCTTTCTTT. Residues: CASGTSNTEAFF.

The chain is built from TRBV6-5 and TRBJ1-1, with 7 positions matching TRBD1. The CDR3 spans 15 residues. Germline CDR1 is MNHEY and CDR2 is SVGAGI. The V segment lost 4 bases and the J segment 4 bases; nucleotides outside the gene matches: 9. CDR3 residues: CASSSATGSGTEAFF. The CDR3, as DNA: TGTGCCAGCAGTTCCGCGACAGGGTCTGGCACTGAAGCTTTCTTT.